These T cell receptor beta chains were read from a single sample in a study of cytomegalovirus exposure and HLA in healthy donors. Using immunoSEQ multiplex PCR, the repertoire was profiled, and TCRdb retains in-frame clones only, with some absent. Here the sample spans about 130,000 clones, roughly 75% being singletons. Sequenced sample: PBMCs. Receptor source: a young man in good health and CMV-seropositive. The CDR3 runs from the conserved cysteine through the conserved F or W. The D gene is left open where the match is weak. Where a row states a size, it is once, few, many or the class of an expanded clone; other rows omit it.

few	TRBV5-1	TRBJ1-1	15	TRBD1	TGCGCCAGCAGCTTGGATGCAGGGGGCGGGGCTGAAGCTTTCTTT	CASSLDAGGGAEAFF
NA	TRBV7-2	TRBJ2-3	16	TRBD2	TGTGCCAGCAGTAGGACTAGCGGGAGTTCCACAGATACGCAGTATTTT	CASSRTSGSSTDTQYF
NA	TRBV9	TRBJ1-1	16	NA	TGTGCCAGCAGCGTAGCAGCGGACAGCTGGGCCACTGAAGCTTTCTTT	CASSVAADSWATEAFF
NA	TRBV9	TRBJ2-1	16	NA	TGTGCCAGCAGCGTAGTCGGTAGCGTCGAGGGTGGGGAGCAGTTCTTC	CASSVVGSVEGGEQFF
NA	TRBV7-2	TRBJ2-7	13	NA	TGTGCCAGCAGCTACGCAAGCCAGGGCGAGCAGTACTTC	CASSYASQGEQYF
NA	TRBV7-8	TRBJ1-2	13	TRBD1	TGTGCCAGCAGCCCGGACAGGGTCTATGGCTACACCTTC	CASSPDRVYGYTF
NA	TRBV28	TRBJ2-3	16	NA	TGTGCCAGCAGTTTACCCCCTTACGAGGGAACAGATACGCAGTATTTT	CASSLPPYEGTDTQYF
NA	TRBV4-3	TRBJ2-3	15	TRBD2	TGCGCCAGCAGCCAAGAGGAGCGGGAGGGAGATACGCAGTATTTT	CASSQEEREGDTQYF
few	TRBV7-9	TRBJ1-1	12	NA	TGTGCCAGCAGCTTCTGGGAGACTGAAGCTTTCTTT	CASSFWETEAFF
once	TRBV5-1	TRBJ2-2	14	TRBD1	TGCGCCAGCAGCTGGGACAGGGAGGCCGGGGAGCTGTTTTTT	CASSWDREAGELFF